This entry lists 19 T cell receptor beta chains sequenced from one sample in a study of post-analysis software for immune sequencing data. The study's findings and limits: With TRBV5-6, TRBV5-1 and TRBV20-1 included, 5 or 6 TRBV segments were more frequent in patients than in controls.

These TCRs are of unknown antigen specificity. The library was made from cDNA and included unique molecular identifiers. TCRdb redid the calling of the PCR reads with MiXCR, one entry per CDR3 protein. The table shows under 200,000 distinct CDR3 sequences, with about 30% occurring only once. Sequencing used blood. The source is a girl aged 2-17 years with multiple sclerosis.

With respect to this clonotype: Given a much more abundant clone one base away, this may be a read error. The V and J genes are TRBV20-1 and TRBJ2-1; D not certain. The last part of the DNA fits TRBJ2-7 better; the J call may be wrong. This CDR3 contains 16 residues. Germline CDR1 and CDR2: DFQATT and SNEGSKA (reference sequence). The CDR3 spells CSAPDRAKSSYNEQYF. In nucleotides, the CDR3 is TGCAGTGCTCCAGATAGGGCAAAGAGCTCCTACAATGAGCAGTACTTC.

Comments on this clonotype: At one end, the junction sequence differs from germline, possibly due to a read error. The CDR3 protein is CANSHQRAGGLEQYF. In nucleotides, the CDR3 is TGTGCCAACAGCCACCAACGAGCGGGAGGTCTCGAGCAGTACTTC. The V call is TRBV3-1, the J call TRBJ2-7, with TRBD2 identical over 9 bases. The length of the CDR3 is 15 residues. The germline CDR1 and CDR2 sequences are LGHDT and YNNKEL (reference sequence).

This chain uses TRBV5-1 with TRBJ2-7, with D possibly matching TRBD2 (6 bases). Germline values: CDR1 SGHRS, CDR2 YFSETQ. The V end was cut by 7 bases, the J end by 0 bases, with 14 bases between. The length of the CDR3 is 14 residues. The CDR3 DNA follows: TGCGCCAGCCAGCTGACTAGTCCCTCCTACGAGCAGTACTTC. Translation gives CASQLTSPSYEQYF.

This clonotype was seen repeatedly, ten times or more. The gene calls are TRBV7-8 and TRBJ1-2; the D gene is possibly TRBD1 (5 bases). The V end lost 1 base, the J end lost 4 bases, and 10 bases lay between the germline ends. CDR1 is SGHVS, CDR2 FQNEAQ, per germline. The CDR3 loop spans 14 amino acids. This chain's CDR3 is CASSLGPGVYGYTF. The CDR3 bases are TGTGCCAGCAGCTTAGGACCGGGGGTCTATGGCTACACCTTC.

The table lists this clonotype with a count of one. Given a much more abundant clone one base away, this may be a read error. The chain has TRBV20-1 and TRBJ2-3; D is ambiguous. Trimming stripped 5 bases from V and 4 bases from J, with 22 bases between. CDR1 DFQATT and CDR2 SNEGSKA come from the germline V gene (reference sequence). The CDR3 consists of 16 residues. Here the CDR3 DNA reads TGCAGTGCTTTTCTTGTCCCGGCGAGCCCCGCAGATACGCAGTATTTT. Translated, it gives CSAFLVPASPADTQYF.

In nucleotides, the CDR3 is TGTGCCAGCGGCCGGACGGACAGCTACCGTGAAGCTTTCTTT. This gives the protein CASGRTDSYREAFF. The chain links TRBV12-3 or TRBV12-4 to TRBJ1-1; perhaps TRBD1 as D (6 bases). The V end lost 8 bases, the J end lost 7 bases, and 20 bases lay between the germline ends. The CDR3 covers 14 residues.

The chain uses TRBV5-1 and TRBJ2-1, with 10 positions matching TRBD1. Germline values: CDR1 SGHRS, CDR2 YFSETQ. With 4 bases clipped from V and 7 bases from J, the junction kept 8 bases outside the gene matches. This CDR3 spans 15 amino acids. CDR3 sequence (DNA): TGCGCCAGCAGCCGTTCCGGGACAGGGGAGAATGAGCAGTTCTTC. It is translated as CASSRSGTGENEQFF. Full variable domain (rest looked up from reference TRBV5-1 and TRBJ2-1): KAGVTQTPRYLIKTRGQQVTLSCSPISGHRSVSWYQQTPGQGLQFLFEYFSETQRNKGNFPGRFSGRQFSNSRSEMNVSTLELGDSALYLCASSRSGTGENEQFFGPGTRLTVL.

This clonotype was seen repeatedly, ten times or more. This chain uses TRBV29-1 with TRBJ1-2, with D possibly matching TRBD1 (5 bases). Trimming shortened V by 3 bases and J by 2 bases, and 7 bases separated the two germline ends. The CDR3 sequence is 12 residues long. Germline CDR1 and CDR2: SQVTM and ANQGSEA. DNA for the CDR3: TGCAGCGTTGATCCAGGGAACTATGGCTACACCTTC. As protein: CSVDPGNYGYTF. Full variable domain (remainder filled in from reference TRBV29-1 and TRBJ1-2): SAVISQKPSRDICQRGTSLTIQCQVDSQVTMMFWYRQQPGQSLTLIATANQGSEATYESGFVIDKFPISRPNLTFSTLTVSNMSPEDSSIYLCSVDPGNYGYTFGSGTRLTVV.

In this sample, this clonotype turned up many times. This chain joins TRBV15 and TRBJ1-2; no reliable D call. CDR1 and CDR2 from the germline V gene are LNHNV and YYDKDF (reference sequence). The CDR3 contains 15 residues. The germline V and J ends were trimmed by 0 bases and 1 base, with 9 bases remaining between them. The CDR3 is CATSRDATSNYGYTF. CDR3 DNA: TGTGCCACCAGCAGAGATGCGACAAGTAACTATGGCTACACCTTC. Filled out from reference TRBV15 and TRBJ1-2, the complete variable domain reads DAMVIQNPRYQVTQFGKPVTLSCSQTLNHNVMYWYQQKSSQAPKLLFHYYDKDFNNEADTPDNFQSRRPNTSFCFLDIRSPGLGDTAMYLCATSRDATSNYGYTFGSGTRLTVV.

This clonotype was recorded many times. The chain uses TRBV5-6 and TRBJ2-3; 13 bases match TRBD2. Germline trimming cut 3 bases from V and 3 bases from J; bases unmatched to any gene: 10. CDR1 and CDR2 from the germline V gene are SGHDT and YYEEEE. This CDR3 comprises 18 residues. Written as DNA, the CDR3 is TGTGCCAGCAGCTCCACCCCCCAACTAGCGGGAGGGACAGATACGCAGTATTTT. Protein: CASSSTPQLAGGTDTQYF.

The chain has TRBV14 and TRBJ2-1; TRBD2 matches at 9 bases. The CDR3 is 18 amino acids. Trimming cost V 4 bases and J 4 bases; bases outside gene matches: 14. The germline gives CDR1 SGHDN, CDR2 FVKESK. CDR3 sequence reads: CASSPRPERLAAYNEQFF. The DNA for the CDR3 is TGTGCCAGCAGCCCGCGACCTGAAAGACTAGCGGCATACAATGAGCAGTTCTTC. The full variable domain, completed using reference TRBV14 and TRBJ2-1, is EAGVTQFPSHSVIEKGQTVTLRCDPISGHDNLYWYRRVMGKEIKFLLHFVKESKQDESGMPNNRFLAERTGGTYSTLKVQPAELEDSGVYFCASSPRPERLAAYNEQFFGPGTRLTVL.

Worth noting for this clonotype: This likely reflects a read error, since a far larger clone is one base away. The chain links TRBV12-3 or TRBV12-4 to TRBJ2-3; D ambiguous. The CDR3 runs 12 residues. CDR3 nucleotides: TGTGCCAGCAGCCCGACCACAGATGCGCAGTATTTT. This sequence encodes CASSPTTDAQYF.

A word on this clonotype: Since a much larger clone is just one base distant, this may be a read error. The rearrangement links TRBV9 to TRBJ2-7, with a tentative D call TRBD2 (6 bases). V lost 0 bases, J lost 2 bases, and 9 bases lay in between. CDR3 length: 14 amino acids. Germline CDR1 reads SGDLS; CDR2 reads YYNGEE. Here the CDR3 DNA reads TGTGCCAGCAGCGTAGAAGCGGGTCCCTACGAGCAGTACTTC. It translates to CASSVEAGPYEQYF.

This clonotype was detected many times. The chain recombines TRBV28 with TRBJ2-1; no definite D call. This CDR3 has 13 amino acids. Trimming took 2 bases from V and 6 from J, leaving 8 bases between them. CDR1 is MDHEN, CDR2 SYDVKM, per germline. CDR3 amino acids: CASSLIRTNEQFF. Written as DNA, the CDR3 is TGTGCCAGCAGTTTAATTAGAACCAATGAGCAGTTCTTC.

The CDR3 DNA reads TGTGCCTGGAGTGCCGAAGCTACCGGAGGGGAAAAACTGTTTTTT. Protein: CAWSAEATGGEKLFF. This chain links TRBV30 with TRBJ1-4; D gene ambiguous. This CDR3 spans 15 amino acids. The germline CDR1 and CDR2 sequences are GTSNPN and SVGIG (reference sequence). V was clipped by 1 base and J by 8 bases, with 17 bases between them.

Many counts were recorded for this clonotype. The chain recombines TRBV20-1 with TRBJ2-7, with D possibly TRBD1 on 5 matching bases. CDR1 DFQATT and CDR2 SNEGSKA come from the germline V gene (reference sequence). The CDR3 has 12 amino acids. V lost 0 bases and J lost 3, with 6 bases in between. The CDR3 DNA is TGCAGTGCTAGAGATCAGGGCTACGAGCAGTACTTC. This encodes CSARDQGYEQYF.

Comment on this clonotype: Relative to the germline gene, one junction end is altered; a read error may explain this. V and J are TRBV12-3 or TRBV12-4 and TRBJ1-4; 9 bases line up with TRBD1. CDR3 length equals 14 residues. CDR3 in DNA: TGTGCCAGCAGTCCCGGACAGGGGAGGGAAAAACGGTTTTTT. Its protein is CASSPGQGREKRFF.

This clonotype has at least ten counts. The gene calls are TRBV12-3 or TRBV12-4 and TRBJ1-6; the D gene is possibly TRBD1 (5 bases). The CDR3 has 14 amino acids. Trimming left V 6 bases short and J 7 bases short, with 13 bases between. CDR3 loop: CASSLGTGNSPLHF. CDR3 nucleotides: TGTGCCAGCAGCCTTGGGACGGGGAATTCACCCCTCCACTTT.

The J gene is TRBJ1-1, the V gene TRBV13; D is unresolved. The CDR3 runs 12 residues. Trimming removed 4 bases from V and 5 bases from J, with 8 bases in between. Per germline, CDR1 PRHDT and CDR2 FYEKMQ (reference sequence). This CDR3 is CASSSRMTEAFF. DNA for the CDR3: TGTGCCAGCAGCTCAAGGATGACTGAAGCTTTCTTT.